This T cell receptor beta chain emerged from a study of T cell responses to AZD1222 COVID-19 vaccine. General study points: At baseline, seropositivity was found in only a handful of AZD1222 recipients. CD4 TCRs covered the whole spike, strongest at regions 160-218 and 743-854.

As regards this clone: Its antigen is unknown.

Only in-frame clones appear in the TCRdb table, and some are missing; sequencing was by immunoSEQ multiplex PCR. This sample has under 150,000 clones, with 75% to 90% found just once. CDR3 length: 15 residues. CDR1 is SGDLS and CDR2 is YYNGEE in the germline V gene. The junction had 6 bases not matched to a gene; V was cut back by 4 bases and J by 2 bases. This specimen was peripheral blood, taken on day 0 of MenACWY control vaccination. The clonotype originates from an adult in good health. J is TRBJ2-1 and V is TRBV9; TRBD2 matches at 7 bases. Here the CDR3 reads CASSPGTTAYNEQFF. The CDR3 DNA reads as TGTGCCAGCAGCCCCGGGACTACAGCCTACAATGAGCAGTTCTTC.